Listed here is a single T cell receptor beta chain. Its cognate antigen is unknown. These data originate in a study of T cells in localized non-small cell lung cancer. General study findings and limits: Exceeding tumor, uninvolved adjacent lung had the highest T cell clonality. Heterogeneity within the tumor remains possible, as just one region underwent sequencing. Longer survival (overall) was linked to higher T cell density in blood. Median around 56 top-100 tumor clones were shared with paired adjacent lung.

This CDR3 comprises 15 residues. CDR1 and CDR2 from the germline V gene are KGHSH and LQKENI. With 3 bases clipped from V and 4 bases from J, the junction kept 5 bases outside the gene matches. Produced via immunoSEQ multiplex PCR; TCRdb's table is partial and in-frame only. The sample holds approximately 24,000 clones, 75% to 95% seen once. The chain employs TRBV18 and TRBJ2-7; TRBD2 matches 11 bases. The sample consisted of peripheral blood, taken before any cancer treatment. This clonotype originated in a female donor of 60 years or more with stage II squamous cell lung carcinoma. The CDR3 DNA is TGTGCCAGCTCACCGGGACTAGCGGAAATATACGAGCAGTACTTC. It specifies CASSPGLAEIYEQYF.